This T cell receptor beta chain was identified in a study of T cell repertoires in cytomegalovirus infection. In the study overall: Public TCR beta signatures were indicative of both CMV infection and a matching HLA type.

Germline V gene sequence: CDR1 SEHNR, CDR2 FQNEAQ (reference sequence). CDR3 length equals 16 residues. V shed 6 bases, J shed 4 bases, and the junction held 9 bases outside the gene matches. TCRdb independently ran MiXCR on the reads; one entry per CDR3 protein. Of about 51,000 distinct CDR3 sequences in the sample, around 20% were seen once. This clonotype has only a few counts. Antigen specificity is unknown. General study points: CMV carriers having the relevant HLA were flagged by cumulative public TCR beta family frequency.

Source: CD8+ T cells from cultured PBMCs, taken from culture after CMV antigen stimulation. The chain carries TRBV7-9 and TRBJ2-1, with 10 bases matching TRBD2. The receptor was isolated from a human donor in good health (CMV status not recorded). Some clones in this sample may be carry-over from other donors' samples. CDR3 in amino acids: CASSPNSGRTYNEQFF. For the CDR3, the DNA is TGTGCCAGCAGTCCCAATAGCGGGAGGACGTACAATGAGCAGTTCTTC.